This T cell receptor (beta chain) originates from a study of blood T cell repertoires in COVID-19. About the research overall: In each case, the material was cDNA or gDNA derived from T cells, B-cell-depleted T cells, or PBMCs.

The recovered donors of Cohort 3 showed two negative PCRs, clearance, or symptom resolution. Method: immunoSEQ multiplex PCR; TCRdb's copy keeps in-frame clones and lacks some. Seen here are around 160,000 clones, more than 75% observed once, and the top ten hold approximately 6%. The TCR was taken from a man aged 35 to 55 who had recovered from COVID-19. The sequenced material came from PBMCs or T cells enriched from blood (not recorded which).

The CDR3 coding sequence is TGCGCCAGCAGTTATTCACAGGGGACCACTGAAGCTTTCTTT. As protein: CASSYSQGTTEAFF. The chain uses TRBV10-1 and TRBJ1-1, with 7 bases matching TRBD1. V lost 5 bases, J lost 4 bases, and 7 bases stayed unmatched. The CDR3 extends over 14 amino acids. The V gene's germline CDR1 is WNHNN and CDR2 SYGVQD (reference sequence).